The clone carrying this TCR beta chain was picked up a small number of times. This entry belongs to a study of T cells in Graves' hyperthyroidism and ophthalmopathy. The V and J ends lost 7 bases and 2 bases respectively, with 7 bases between them. CDR3 length: 12 residues. Germline V lookup: CDR1 SNHLY, CDR2 FYNNEI. Clinical symptoms, serum thyroxine and TRAb, thyroid ultrasound and orbital computed tomography were used for the diagnoses. Regions amplified from RNA transcripts were the TCR beta CDR3 regions. The HTBI primer set was used in a first-round RT-PCR of the TCR CDR3. TCRdb recomputed calls from the multiplex PCR reads with MiXCR, one row per CDR3 protein. The sample records some 600,000 distinct CDR3 sequences, roughly 14% being singletons.

This clonotype was sampled from a woman aged 25-40 years with Graves' hyperthyroidism that later progressed to Graves' ophthalmopathy. The gene calls are TRBV2 and TRBJ2-3, with D hard to call. The sample was blood. Here the CDR3 DNA reads TGTGCCAGCAAACGTCTCACAGATACGCAGTATTTT. It codes for CASKRLTDTQYF.